The present TCR beta chain was sequenced within a study of cytomegalovirus exposure and HLA in healthy donors (dated by TCRdb to 2016 to 2017). Study-wide context: According to an earlier analysis of several hundred of the donors, about 170 million T cells yielded some 110 million unique TCR beta sequences and more than 250 Gb of sequence data. An early release that covered about 640 HLA-typed donors contained around 330 gigabases of sequencing data and tens of millions of unique TCR sequences. Of the roughly 410 genotyped donors, 70% to 90% were placed in the genetic ancestry cluster associated with self-reported Caucasian donors. The aim of the study was to test whether cataloging public T cell receptors could identify signatures of past pathogen exposure. The study used immunosequencing to profile the T cell repertoires of more than 650 subjects and linked those repertoires to cytomegalovirus serostatus. Along with the roughly 610-subject first cohort, a separate validation cohort of about 110 different subjects was used. To predict cytomegalovirus infection status, the study brought together high-throughput TCR immunosequencing, statistical association of individual TCRs with disease status, and machine learning. A later analysis re-analyzed previously published TCR beta repertoires from roughly 600 donors and added high-resolution HLA genotyping to study TCR occurrence patterns. Rather than drawing on any new phenotypic data, the later analysis identified candidate immune exposures from TCR beta sequences and the way those sequences occurred across donors. To decide whether each TCR beta V gene segment behaved as functional or pseudogenic, an earlier analysis of fewer than 750 of the donors relied on high-throughput TCR beta sequencing. Donor age, sex, ethnicity and CMV serostatus were compiled alongside the repertoire data. A later genetic analysis took genome-wide SNP genotypes for about 55% of the 666 donors and used that subset as a discovery cohort. Every discovery cohort repertoire had been produced on one sequencing platform. HLA typing covered class I and class II loci at four-digit resolution. The number of donors typed differed by locus, with 629-630 for A, B, C, DRB1 and DQB1, around 500 for DQA1, 600 to 610 for DPA1, and about 450 for DPB1. A handful of DR-DQ haplotypes were handled as single units for association and clustering because linkage in the cohort was strong. Among some 410 genotyped donors of the cohort, an average of around 240,000 unique TCR beta nucleotide sequences were sequenced per donor, roughly a sixth of them non-productive. On the study overall, not on this receptor specifically: When HLA alleles, especially DR and DQ, strongly co-occurred, attributing TCR associations to individual alleles was difficult. HLA typing was unavailable for some donors at each locus, so association tests used only the typed subset. In a later genetic analysis, fewer N-insertions in productive TCRs were reported among donors in an Asian-associated ancestry cluster than the roughly 670-donor mean. A total of about 180 TCR beta chains were listed by the study as associated with cytomegalovirus. While some public TCRs were present in many individuals, most TCR sequences turned up only very rarely across donors. Compared with equally common non-associated chains, HLA-associated TCR beta chains in a later analysis were more clonally expanded and had lower generation probabilities. Linkage disequilibrium might explain the correlated functional status among segregating V segments, but an unknown experimental factor could not be ruled out. The presence/absence analyses assumed that sequencing depth was roughly uniform across donors, and that assumption may not be true. A later analysis found that TCR association rates varied across HLA loci, with DRB1 alleles showing the most associated TCRs and HLA-C alleles the fewest. A further reported finding was that TCR beta sequences accurately predicted the HLA-A and HLA-B alleles for most subjects in the first cohort. In an earlier analysis of over 550 of the donors, most TCR beta V segments were observed in productive rearrangements about 87% or about 30% of the time, broadly matching IMGT annotations. Cytomegalovirus status was reported to be diagnosed by the classifier with high specificity and sensitivity in both the original and validation cohorts. The only immune exposure information available for the cohort was CMV serostatus. An association between a missense DCLRE1C variant and V-gene and J-gene trimming of TCR beta chains was found in a later genetic analysis and replicated in an independent cohort. Specific HLA alleles were associated with over 15,000 TCR beta sequences at a false discovery rate of 0.05 in a later analysis. Only TCR beta chains were sequenced in this cohort, and the absence of alpha or paired-chain data limited detectable features. A cluster of highly shared sequence variants was judged likely to be a technical artifact of the sequencing pipeline. The authors suggested that the approach could potentially be extended to other disease states and immunological phenotypes. Because counts were too low, around 17 rarely observed V segments, including chromosome 9 orphons, were left out of the earlier analysis of over 550 of the donors. In vitro tests confirmed that a few of the cytomegalovirus-associated TCR beta chains recognize cytomegalovirus antigens. Some IMGT-functional V segments, including TRBV6-2 and TRBV6-3, could not be distinguished by the 87-base-pair reads and were therefore excluded. In a later analysis, most CMV-associated TCR beta chains were found to appear HLA-restricted, with HLA associations seemingly driven largely by CMV exposure. According to a later analysis, parvovirus B19, influenza, CMV and Epstein-Barr virus appeared linked to several top co-occurrence clusters.

With respect to this clone: This clone's antigen is unknown. No much larger clone is present one base from it, and per-base qualities are unavailable.

The protocol used for the library was the immunoSEQ multiplex PCR assay. For the multiplex PCR, a mixture combining 60 forward primers for TCR Vbeta segments and 13 reverse primers for TCR Jbeta segments was used. The CDR3 region of rearranged TCR beta genes was amplified from genomic DNA with a multiplex PCR assay. The Illumina HiSeq System was used to sequence the amplified TCR beta libraries as 87-base-pair reads. As for how the authors treated the data: A later analysis counted about 80 million unique TCR beta chains across the 690 or so repertoires, and about 10 million of these chains were shared by at least two donors. Raw reads were error-corrected and collapsed into unique sequences by a nearest-neighbor algorithm in which closely related sequences were merged to remove PCR and sequencing errors. Alignment of CDR3 sequences to IMGT reference sequences was used to assign V, D and J gene segments. For a sequence to be retained, a match of at least six nucleotides to both a V gene segment and a J gene segment was required. A rearrangement was called productive if the CDR3 had no stop codons and remained in frame with V and J, and every other rearrangement was called non-productive. CDR3 was defined by IMGT convention, running from the second conserved V-encoded cysteine to the conserved J-encoded phenylalanine. The earlier analysis of some 550 of the donors excluded any sequence lacking an unambiguous match to a single V gene segment. An earlier analysis of almost 600 of the donors classified V segments as functional when productive rearrangements were above 56.7% and as segregating when the standard deviation between donors was above 5%. A statistical classification framework was developed to diagnose cytomegalovirus status using the catalog of TCR beta chain sequences. A later analysis assigned V and J genes by comparing TCR nucleotide sequences with IMGT/GENE-DB human TR gene sequences. In a later analysis, CDR3 sequences and most-parsimonious VDJ recombination scenarios were assigned using the TCRdist pipeline. In a later analysis, each TCR beta chain was defined by its CDR3 amino acid sequence together with its V-gene family, and reads lacking a unique V-gene family were excluded. In a later analysis, 550 to 650 highly shared, low-generation-probability nucleotide sequences were removed to address suspected cross-contamination and a sequencing artifact. A later analysis calculated a clonal expansion index for each public chain from normalized within-repertoire ranks of inferred template counts. Generation probabilities in a later analysis came from a VDJ recombination model fitted to out-of-frame rearrangements, and those results were checked against IGoR. In a later analysis, TCR-TCR, TCR-HLA and TCR-CMV co-occurrence was scored with hypergeometric tests, and a repertoire-size bias correction was applied to TCR pairs. In a later analysis, false discovery rates were estimated by permuting HLA or CMV assignments 20 times. In a later analysis, co-occurring TCRs were grouped using DBSCAN, and TCRdist sequence similarity was added for clustering within HLA-allele-positive subsets. Repertoires with fewer than 30,000 or more than 120,000 public chains were left out of co-occurrence clustering, as were several repertoires with anomalous nucleotide sharing. In TCRdb, the immuneACCESS table is reduced to in-frame sequences with V and J assigned. These tables do not hold every clone; where another copy was compared, an unresolved V gene accounts for under half, and the others remain unexplained. Clone size and V and J calls were adopted from that table, with D and trimming inferred from the DNA. This sample lists 80,000 or so clones; about three quarters were detected once. Of the sample, over 10% is held by the ten largest clones.

The cohort consisted of 666 healthy bone marrow donors. All cohort members were sampled while nominally healthy, although unrecorded immune exposures were likely present. The donor was CMV seropositive and was included in the group of around 300 seropositive cohort members. Each donor provided a peripheral blood sample, and peripheral blood mononuclear cells were used for TCR beta sequencing. The Qiagen DNeasy Blood Extraction Kit was used to extract genomic DNA from the blood cell samples. CDR1 and CDR2 were assigned from the germline V gene as MGHDK and SYGVNS. Spanning cysteine to phenylalanine, the CDR3 consists of 16 amino acids. The only DNA kept is the CDR3, 48 bases in frame from the first base. The junction shows trimming of 2 bases on V and 1 base on J, and the gene matches do not reach 7 bases of it.

The TCR originated in a male donor in good health and CMV-seropositive. The specimen sequenced was PBMCs. Here the chain combines TRBV25-1 and TRBJ1-1; TRBD1 lines up with 7 middle nucleotides. The CDR3 region reads CASSESRGTGNTEAFF. Read as DNA, the sequence is TGTGCCAGCAGTGAAAGCAGGGGGACTGGGAACACTGAAGCTTTCTTT.